These 26 T cell receptor beta chains originate from one sample sequenced in a study of blood T cell repertoires in COVID-19. Profiling relied on immunoSEQ multiplex PCR, and the TCRdb table lists in-frame clones only, not all of them. Altogether fewer than 150,000 clones are present, just under 90% being singletons, with the ten largest covering around 4.5%. Source material: peripheral blood. These receptors were obtained from a woman between 50 and 59 years old with acute or convalescent COVID-19.

J is TRBJ1-6 and V is TRBV30; unclear D gene. Germline V lookup: CDR1 GTSNPN, CDR2 SVGIG (reference sequence). Trimming stripped 3 bases from V and 4 bases from J, with 13 bases between. This CDR3 contains 15 residues. CDR3 coding DNA: TGTGCCTGGAGCCAAAACTTGATTTATAATTCACCCCTCCACTTT. It codes for CAWSQNLIYNSPLHF.

The chain is built from TRBV27 and TRBJ1-2, with 11 bases lining up with TRBD1. Germline values: CDR1 MNHEY, CDR2 SMNVEV (reference sequence). V was clipped by 4 bases and J by 8 bases; unmatched bases: 9. The CDR3 sequence is 15 residues long. The CDR3 nucleotides are TGTGCCAGCAGTTCCATGGACAGGGGGCGATGGGGCTACACCTTC. This gives the protein CASSSMDRGRWGYTF.

The chain is built from TRBV28 and TRBJ2-7; 8 bases match TRBD2. V was pared by 5 bases and J by 2 bases, with 11 bases of the junction left unmatched. Germline CDR1 is MDHEN and CDR2 is SYDVKM. The CDR3 totals 16 residues. In DNA, the CDR3 is TGTGCCAGCAGTCCTTCGGGGGGGAGTCGGGCCTACGAGCAGTACTTC. It is translated as CASSPSGGSRAYEQYF. Variable domain in full (rest from reference TRBV28 and TRBJ2-7): DVKVTQSSRYLVKRTGEKVFLECVQDMDHENMFWYRQDPGLGLRLIYFSYDVKMKEKGDIPEGYSVSREKKERFSLILESASTNQTSMYLCASSPSGGSRAYEQYFGPGTRLTVT.

V gene TRBV2 combines with J gene TRBJ1-1; TRBD1 is a possible D gene (5 bases). This CDR3 has 12 amino acids. The V gene lost 11 bases and the J gene lost 4 bases, with 14 bases spanning the gap. The germline gives CDR1 SNHLY, CDR2 FYNNEI. The CDR3 loop is CAYRRGATEAFF. The CDR3 region has the DNA TGTGCCTATAGAAGGGGTGCCACTGAAGCTTTCTTT.

The CDR3: CASSSQIINEKLFF. The CDR3 DNA reads TGTGCCAGCAGCTCACAAATTATTAATGAAAAACTGTTTTTT. The chain links TRBV11-2 to TRBJ1-4; D gene unclear. Trimming removed 4 bases from V and 4 bases from J, with 10 bases in between. This CDR3 is built from 14 residues. Germline V gene data show CDR1 as SGHAT and CDR2 as FQNNGV.

The chain recombines TRBV28 with TRBJ1-6, with 9 bases lining up with TRBD1. The germline V gene has CDR1 MDHEN and CDR2 SYDVKM. This CDR3 is built from 16 residues. V gave up 5 bases and J gave up 7 bases; unmatched junction bases: 9. The CDR3 DNA follows: TGTGCCAGCAGTCAAATCGGGACAGGGATCAATTCACCCCTCCACTTT. This codes for CASSQIGTGINSPLHF.

The gene calls are TRBV7-9 and TRBJ1-1; D is unresolved. The CDR3 extends over 13 amino acids. Germline values: CDR1 SEHNR, CDR2 FQNEAQ (reference sequence). The germline V and J ends were trimmed by 4 bases and 1 base, with 7 bases remaining between them. CDR3 sequence (DNA): TGTGCCAGCAGCTATGTTAAGAACACTGAAGCTTTCTTT. Amino acid sequence: CASSYVKNTEAFF.

The chain has TRBV19 and TRBJ2-3; D is perhaps TRBD2 (5 bases). CDR1 and CDR2 from the germline V gene are LNHDA and SQIVND (reference sequence). Trimming pared 4 bases from V and 1 base from J, leaving 15 bases between. The CDR3 runs to 16 residues. The CDR3 spells CASSTGITSRTDTQYF. CDR3 bases: TGTGCCAGTAGTACGGGAATAACCTCCCGCACAGATACGCAGTATTTT.

This chain uses TRBV6-1 with TRBJ1-5; D not certain. The germline gives CDR1 MNHNS, CDR2 SASEGT. V gave up 2 bases and J gave up 0 bases, with 2 bases separating them. This CDR3 is 13 amino acids long. The chain's CDR3 is CASSEHSNQPQHF. CDR3 DNA sequence: TGTGCCAGCAGTGAACATAGCAATCAGCCCCAGCATTTT.

CDR3 sequence (DNA): TGTGCCAGTAGTCCGGGTCCTGGCCCCTATGGCTACACCTTC. Encoded protein: CASSPGPGPYGYTF. This chain connects TRBV19 to TRBJ1-2; D remains ambiguous. The CDR3 has 14 residues. Germline values: CDR1 LNHDA, CDR2 SQIVND (reference sequence). Trimming took off 5 bases at V and 4 bases at J, with 14 bases between the two ends.

The rearrangement uses TRBV9 and TRBJ1-6, with D tentatively TRBD1 (6 bases). Trimming stripped 4 bases from V and 11 bases from J, with 16 bases between. There are 14 residues in the CDR3. Germline assignment: CDR1 SGDLS and CDR2 YYNGEE. The CDR3 DNA sequence: TGTGCCAGCAGCAAAAACAGGGTATCGGCACCCCTCCACTTT. Its translation is CASSKNRVSAPLHF.

This clone was seen a handful of times. The rearrangement uses TRBV9 and TRBJ1-3; a possible D gene is TRBD1 (5 bases). The V end lost 4 bases, the J end lost 8 bases, and 16 bases lay between the germline ends. CDR1 SGDLS and CDR2 YYNGEE come from the germline V gene. There are 14 residues in the CDR3. The CDR3 region has the DNA TGTGCCAGCAGCACTCAGGGTTCGGGAGACACCATATATTTT. This codes for CASSTQGSGDTIYF.

Written as DNA, the CDR3 is TGTGCCAGCAGCTTAGACAGGGGTATCTACGAGCAGTACTTC. This gives the protein CASSLDRGIYEQYF. V gene TRBV7-8 combines with J gene TRBJ2-7; 7 bases fit TRBD1. J was trimmed by 3 bases and V by 1 base; bases with no gene match: 3. The CDR3 has 14 amino acids. Germline V gene data show CDR1 as SGHVS and CDR2 as FQNEAQ.

This clone appeared a single time. V and J are TRBV29-1 and TRBJ1-1; D ambiguous. The CDR3 extends over 12 amino acids. CDR1 SQVTM and CDR2 ANQGSEA come from the germline V gene. Trimming cost V 7 bases and J 0 bases, with 9 bases left between them. In nucleotides, the CDR3 is TGCAGCGCCCTACAGATGAACACTGAAGCTTTCTTT. Residues: CSALQMNTEAFF.

This chain uses TRBV5-5 with TRBJ1-1, with TRBD1 identical over 9 bases. This CDR3 has 14 amino acids. The germline V gene has CDR1 SGHKS and CDR2 YYEKEE (reference sequence). V shed 6 bases, J shed 2 bases, and the junction held 5 bases outside the gene matches. For the CDR3, the DNA is TGTGCCAGCATCCCGGGACAGGGTAACACTGAAGCTTTCTTT. It codes for CASIPGQGNTEAFF.

This clone came up once. The chain carries TRBV6-2 or TRBV6-3 and TRBJ1-5; TRBD1 is a possible D gene (5 bases). Germline V gives CDR1 MNHEY, CDR2 SVGEGT. This CDR3 contains 14 residues. The V gene lost 2 bases and the J gene lost 6 bases, with 11 bases spanning the gap. The chain's CDR3 is CASSYRGVAQPQHF. The CDR3 bases are TGTGCCAGCAGTTACCGGGGGGTCGCTCAGCCCCAGCATTTT.

With regard to this clone: At the DNA level, this CDR3 is encoded by other sequences in the same sample as well. The rearrangement uses TRBV7-9 and TRBJ1-2; a weak D match, TRBD1 (5 bases). Germline-derived CDR1 and CDR2 are SEHNR and FQNEAQ (reference sequence). Deletions cut 1 base from V and 3 bases from J, with 9 bases between. The CDR3 loop spans 14 amino acids. The CDR3 DNA is TGTGCCAGCAGCTTAGTTGGGGGGGACTATGGCTACACCTTC. It codes for CASSLVGGDYGYTF.

This chain connects TRBV19 to TRBJ1-4; possible D gene TRBD1, 5 bases. V lost 8 bases and J 7 bases, leaving 8 bases between the germline ends. Germline V gene data show CDR1 as LNHDA and CDR2 as SQIVND (reference sequence). CDR3 length: 11 amino acids. For the CDR3, the DNA is TGTGCCAGTCGACAGAGTGAAAAACTGTTTTTT. Encoded protein: CASRQSEKLFF.

This chain joins TRBV28 and TRBJ1-6; no reliable D call. V was clipped by 6 bases and J by 5 bases, with 8 bases between them. CDR3 length equals 13 residues. Germline V gives CDR1 MDHEN, CDR2 SYDVKM. Here the CDR3 reads CASSFLHNSPLHF. CDR3 nucleotides: TGTGCCAGCAGCTTCCTTCATAATTCACCCCTCCACTTT.

This chain joins TRBV5-4 and TRBJ2-5, with D unclear. This CDR3 is 14 amino acids long. Looked up from germline, CDR1 is SGHNT and CDR2 is YYREEE (reference sequence). V was pared by 3 bases and J by 1 base, with 10 bases between. CDR3 DNA sequence: TGTGCCAGCAGCTCTTTCCTCGGCCAAGAGACCCAGTACTTC. Its translation: CASSSFLGQETQYF.

The V call is TRBV7-2, the J call TRBJ2-3; maybe TRBD2 (5 bases). The CDR3 loop spans 16 amino acids. In germline, CDR1 is SGHTA, CDR2 FQGNSA. The ends were cut back, 5 bases at V and 0 bases at J, with 15 bases in the middle. The CDR3 nucleotides are TGTGCCAGCAGCACGTTTTCGGGGTCGAGCACAGATACGCAGTATTTT. This codes for CASSTFSGSSTDTQYF.

The chain employs TRBV5-1 and TRBJ1-1, with D uncertain. V was cut by 0 bases and J by 0 bases, with 3 bases left in between. The CDR3 runs to 13 residues. In germline, CDR1 is SGHRS, CDR2 YFSETQ. CDR3 coding DNA: TGCGCCAGCAGCTTGGCCGTGAACACTGAAGCTTTCTTT. This sequence encodes CASSLAVNTEAFF.

The chain links TRBV3-1 (or the pseudogene TRBV3-2) to TRBJ1-3; 7 bases are shared with TRBD1. This CDR3 has 14 residues. The junction had 1 base not matched to a gene; V was cut back by 5 bases and J by 0 bases. Germline CDR1 and CDR2: LGHDT and YNNKEL (reference sequence). CDR3 amino acids: CASSTGVSGNTIYF. The CDR3 region has the DNA TGTGCCAGCAGCACAGGGGTCTCTGGAAACACCATATATTTT.

This sequence joins TRBV13 and TRBJ1-2, with 7 bases that match TRBD1. Per the germline V gene, CDR1 is PRHDT and CDR2 is FYEKMQ (reference sequence). The J segment lost 5 bases and the V segment lost 4 bases, leaving 10 bases of the junction unmatched. CDR3 size: 15 residues. As DNA, the CDR3 is TGTGCCAGCAGCTCAACCCGACAGGGTCCTTATGGCTACACCTTC. It yields the protein CASSSTRQGPYGYTF.

The V and J genes are TRBV30 and TRBJ2-7; 9 bases agree with TRBD1. V gave up 0 bases and J gave up 4 bases; unmatched junction bases: 13. The CDR3 totals 17 residues. CDR1 GTSNPN and CDR2 SVGIG come from the germline V gene (reference sequence). CDR3 protein: CAWSVVGQGMRGYEQYF. DNA for the CDR3: TGTGCCTGGAGTGTCGTGGGACAGGGTATGAGAGGTTACGAGCAGTACTTC.

The genes are TRBV18 and TRBJ1-6, with D possibly being TRBD1 (5 bases). Germline-derived CDR1 and CDR2 are KGHSH and LQKENI. The V and J ends lost 3 bases and 9 bases respectively, with 18 bases between them. CDR3 length: 16 residues. CDR3 in DNA: TGTGCCAGCTCACCTTTACCCCAGGGAGGAGGTTCACCCCTCCACTTT. Amino acid sequence: CASSPLPQGGGSPLHF.